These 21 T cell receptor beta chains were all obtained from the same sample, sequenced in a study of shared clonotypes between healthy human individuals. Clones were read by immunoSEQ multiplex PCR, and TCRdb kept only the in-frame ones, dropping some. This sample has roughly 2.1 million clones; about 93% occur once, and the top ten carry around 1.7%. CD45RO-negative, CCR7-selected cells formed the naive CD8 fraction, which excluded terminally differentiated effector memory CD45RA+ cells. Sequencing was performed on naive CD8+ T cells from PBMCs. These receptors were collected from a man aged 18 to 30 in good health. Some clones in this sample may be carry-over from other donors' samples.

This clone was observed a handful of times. CDR3 in amino acids: CASAPRTGRNTEAFF. CDR3 nucleotides: TGTGCCAGCGCCCCTAGGACAGGGAGGAACACTGAAGCTTTCTTT. The gene calls are TRBV7-9 and TRBJ1-1, with 8 nucleotides matching TRBD1. This CDR3 spans 15 amino acids. Germline CDR1 is SEHNR and CDR2 is FQNEAQ (reference sequence). The ends lost 8 bases at V and 1 base at J; junction bases unmatched: 9.

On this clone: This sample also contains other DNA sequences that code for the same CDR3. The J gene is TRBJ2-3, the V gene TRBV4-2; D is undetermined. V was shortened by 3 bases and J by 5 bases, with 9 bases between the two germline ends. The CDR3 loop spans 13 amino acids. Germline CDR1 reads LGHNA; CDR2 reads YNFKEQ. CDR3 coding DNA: TGTGCCAGCAGCCAGGTGCTTGGAGATACGCAGTATTTT. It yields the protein CASSQVLGDTQYF.

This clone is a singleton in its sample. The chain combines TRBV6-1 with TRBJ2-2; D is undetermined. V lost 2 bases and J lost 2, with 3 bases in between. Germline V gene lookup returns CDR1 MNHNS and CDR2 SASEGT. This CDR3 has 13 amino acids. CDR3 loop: CASSESNTGELFF. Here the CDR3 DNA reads TGTGCCAGCAGTGAATCTAACACCGGGGAGCTGTTTTTT.

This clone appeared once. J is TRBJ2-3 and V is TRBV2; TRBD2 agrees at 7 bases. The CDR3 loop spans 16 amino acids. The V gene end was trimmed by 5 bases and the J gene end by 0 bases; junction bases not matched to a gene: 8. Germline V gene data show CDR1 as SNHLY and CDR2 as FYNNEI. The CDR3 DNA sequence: TGTGCCAGCAGTTTCCAGCGGGGCGAAAGCACAGATACGCAGTATTTT. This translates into CASSFQRGESTDTQYF.

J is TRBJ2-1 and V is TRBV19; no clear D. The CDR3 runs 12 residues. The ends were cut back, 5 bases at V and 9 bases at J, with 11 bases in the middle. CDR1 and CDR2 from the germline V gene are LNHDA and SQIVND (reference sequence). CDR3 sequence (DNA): TGTGCCAGTAGTGAAGGGCGAATTGAGCAGTTCTTC. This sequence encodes CASSEGRIEQFF.

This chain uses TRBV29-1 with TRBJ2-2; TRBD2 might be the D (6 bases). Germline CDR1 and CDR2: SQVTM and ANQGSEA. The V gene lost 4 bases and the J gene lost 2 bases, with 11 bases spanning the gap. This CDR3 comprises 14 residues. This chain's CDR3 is CSVGGTSNTGELFF. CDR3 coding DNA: TGCAGCGTTGGGGGGACTTCTAACACCGGGGAGCTGTTTTTT.

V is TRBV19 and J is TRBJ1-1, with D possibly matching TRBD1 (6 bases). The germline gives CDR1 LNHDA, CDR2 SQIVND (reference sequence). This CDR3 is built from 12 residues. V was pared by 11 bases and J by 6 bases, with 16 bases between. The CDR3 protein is CAVTGFFAEAFF. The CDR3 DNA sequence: TGTGCCGTTACAGGGTTCTTTGCTGAAGCTTTCTTT. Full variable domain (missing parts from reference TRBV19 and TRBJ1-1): DGGITQSPKYLFRKEGQNVTLSCEQNLNHDAMYWYRQDPGQGLRLIYYSQIVNDFQKGDIAEGYSVSREKKESFPLTVTSAQKNPTAFYLCAVTGFFAEAFFGQGTRLTVV.

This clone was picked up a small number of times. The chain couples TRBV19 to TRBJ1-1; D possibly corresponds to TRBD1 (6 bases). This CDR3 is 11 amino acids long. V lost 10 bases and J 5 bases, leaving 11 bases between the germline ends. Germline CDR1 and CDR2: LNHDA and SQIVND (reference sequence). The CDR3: CATGVHTEAFF. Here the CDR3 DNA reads TGTGCCACAGGGGTGCATACTGAAGCTTTCTTT.

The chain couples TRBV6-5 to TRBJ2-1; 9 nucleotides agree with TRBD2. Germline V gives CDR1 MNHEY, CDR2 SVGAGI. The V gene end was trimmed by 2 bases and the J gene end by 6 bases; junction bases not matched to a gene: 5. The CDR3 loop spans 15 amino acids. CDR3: CASSYGSGRGNEQFF. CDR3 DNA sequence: TGTGCCAGCAGTTACGGTAGCGGGAGAGGCAATGAGCAGTTCTTC.

The CDR3 DNA follows: TGTGCCAGCAGCCAGGGACCGGCGAGGGAGCAGTACTTC. Its protein is CASSQGPAREQYF. This sequence joins TRBV7-9 and TRBJ2-7; either TRBD1 or TRBD2 may fit D (5 bases each). The length of the CDR3 is 13 residues. The germline CDR1 and CDR2 sequences are SEHNR and FQNEAQ (reference sequence). V was pared by 5 bases and J by 7 bases, with 15 bases between.

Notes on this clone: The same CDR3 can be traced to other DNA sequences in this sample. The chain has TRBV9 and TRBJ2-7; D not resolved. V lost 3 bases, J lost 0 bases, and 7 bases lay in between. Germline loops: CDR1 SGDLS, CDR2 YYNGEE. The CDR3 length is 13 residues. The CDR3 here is CASSEADSYEQYF. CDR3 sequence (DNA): TGTGCCAGCAGCGAGGCGGACTCCTACGAGCAGTACTTC.

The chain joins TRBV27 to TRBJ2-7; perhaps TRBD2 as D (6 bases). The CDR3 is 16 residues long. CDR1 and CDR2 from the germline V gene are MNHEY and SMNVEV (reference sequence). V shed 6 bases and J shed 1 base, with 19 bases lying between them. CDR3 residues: CASRQLLAPFSYEQYF. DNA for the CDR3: TGTGCCAGCAGACAACTCCTAGCGCCGTTTTCCTACGAGCAGTACTTC.

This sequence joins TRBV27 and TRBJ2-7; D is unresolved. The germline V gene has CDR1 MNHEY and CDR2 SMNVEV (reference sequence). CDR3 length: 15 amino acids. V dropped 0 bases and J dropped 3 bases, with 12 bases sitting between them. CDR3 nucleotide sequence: TGTGCCAGCAGTTTATCGAGAGGTACCCTCTACGAGCAGTACTTC. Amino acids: CASSLSRGTLYEQYF.

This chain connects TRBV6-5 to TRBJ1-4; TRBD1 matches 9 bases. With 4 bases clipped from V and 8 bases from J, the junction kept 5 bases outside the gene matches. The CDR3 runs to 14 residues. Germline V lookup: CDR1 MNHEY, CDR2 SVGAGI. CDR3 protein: CASSLTGGGEKLFF. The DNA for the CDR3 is TGTGCCAGCAGTTTGACAGGGGGAGGCGAAAAACTGTTTTTT.

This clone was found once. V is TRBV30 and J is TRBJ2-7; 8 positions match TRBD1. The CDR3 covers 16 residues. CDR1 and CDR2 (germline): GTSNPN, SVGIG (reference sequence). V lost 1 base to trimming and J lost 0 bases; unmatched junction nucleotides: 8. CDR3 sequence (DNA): TGTGCCTGGAGTGGTGGTTTTGGACAGGGCTCCTACGAGCAGTACTTC. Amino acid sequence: CAWSGGFGQGSYEQYF.

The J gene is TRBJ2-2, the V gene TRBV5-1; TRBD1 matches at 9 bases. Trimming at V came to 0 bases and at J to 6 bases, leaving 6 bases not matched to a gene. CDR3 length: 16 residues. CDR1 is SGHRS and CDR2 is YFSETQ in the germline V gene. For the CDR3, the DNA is TGCGCCAGCAGCTTGGGGGACAGGGTTGGTGCCGGGGAGCTGTTTTTT. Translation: CASSLGDRVGAGELFF.

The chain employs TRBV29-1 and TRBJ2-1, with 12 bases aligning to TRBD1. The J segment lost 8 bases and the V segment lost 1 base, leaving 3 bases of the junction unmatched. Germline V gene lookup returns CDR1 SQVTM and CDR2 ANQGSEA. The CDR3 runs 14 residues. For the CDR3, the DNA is TGCAGCGTTGAAGGGGACAGGGGGCTCTATGAGCAGTTCTTC. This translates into CSVEGDRGLYEQFF.

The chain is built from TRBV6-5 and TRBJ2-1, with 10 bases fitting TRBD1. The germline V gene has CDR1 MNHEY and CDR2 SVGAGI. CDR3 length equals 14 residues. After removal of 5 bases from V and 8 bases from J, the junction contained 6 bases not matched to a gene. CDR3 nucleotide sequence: TGTGCCAGCAGTGGGGGACAGGGGTGGGATGAGCAGTTCTTC. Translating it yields CASSGGQGWDEQFF.

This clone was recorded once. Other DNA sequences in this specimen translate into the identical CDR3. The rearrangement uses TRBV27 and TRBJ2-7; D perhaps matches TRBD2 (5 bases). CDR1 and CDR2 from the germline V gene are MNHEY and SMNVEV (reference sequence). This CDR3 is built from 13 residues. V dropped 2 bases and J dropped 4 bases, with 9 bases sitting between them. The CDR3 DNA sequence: TGTGCCAGCAGTTTAGGGCGGACTTACGAGCAGTACTTC. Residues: CASSLGRTYEQYF.

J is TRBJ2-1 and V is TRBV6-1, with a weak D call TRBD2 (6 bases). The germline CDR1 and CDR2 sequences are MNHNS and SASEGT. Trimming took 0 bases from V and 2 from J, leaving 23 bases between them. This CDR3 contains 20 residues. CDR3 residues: CASSEARSRAALATYNEQFF. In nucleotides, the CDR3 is TGTGCCAGCAGTGAAGCCCGTTCCAGGGCCGCGCTAGCGACCTACAATGAGCAGTTCTTC.

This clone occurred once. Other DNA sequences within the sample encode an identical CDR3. CDR3 in amino acids: CASSSGTANQPQHF. As DNA, the CDR3 is TGTGCCAGCAGCTCCGGGACAGCGAATCAGCCCCAGCATTTT. This chain joins TRBV27 and TRBJ1-5, with 7 bases lining up with TRBD1. After removal of 6 bases from V and 4 bases from J, the junction contained 6 bases not matched to a gene. This CDR3 region has 14 residues. CDR1 and CDR2 (germline): MNHEY, SMNVEV (reference sequence).